This T cell receptor (beta chain) was recovered during a study of blood T cell repertoires in COVID-19 (dated by TCRdb to about 2020). A note on the overall study: Samples covering the acute and convalescent phases of COVID-19 were provided by collaborators in the United States, Italy and Spain. The prospective study material was composed of cDNA or gDNA derived from T cells, B-cell-depleted T cells, or PBMCs. Subjects who had been exposed to COVID-19, were actively infected with it, or had recovered from it provided the deeply sampled blood TCRbeta repertoires that made up the dataset. The repertoires were released in a freely available public database meant as a resource for research on the immune response to SARS-CoV-2. Samples came from the ongoing ImmuneRACE study (first 160 participants) plus 1,254 subjects from 6 global collaborators. Sample metadata almost always included a de-identified subject ID, COVID-19 status, age in years and sex. Where HLA class I and class II types were available, the types were taken from metadata supplied by the sample provider, not from assay-based typing. The study at large found these results: How much clinical and demographic metadata was included differed by source and by participant, and the metadata was provided uncurated.

In regard to this clone: The target of this receptor is not known. Within one base of it there is no much larger clone, and no base qualities were kept.

CDR1 is given as SGHNT and CDR2 as YYREEE, both from the germline V gene (reference sequence). Measured from the cysteine to the phenylalanine, the CDR3 is 13 residues long. Only the CDR3 portion is preserved as DNA: 39 bases, with reading frame beginning at the first base. A distance of 3 bases separates the germline ends of V and J, which lose 0 bases and 1 base respectively. Samples from volunteer blood donors who had recovered from COVID-19 were contributed by a second Seattle source. Whole blood was collected in K2EDTA tubes by collaborating institutions according to the institutions' own protocols. For TCRbeta analysis, collaborators shipped samples as frozen whole blood, isolated PBMCs, or DNA extracted from either of those sample types. TCRbeta CDR3 regions were amplified from genomic DNA using the immunoSEQ Assay, a bias-controlled multiplex PCR. The authors processed their data as follows. Nucleated cell counts per sample were estimated from amplification of reference gene primers within the assay. To quantify the absolute abundance of each unique TCRbeta CDR3 rearrangement, sequence reads were collapsed and filtered. Productive Simpson clonality was computed per sample as the square root of Simpson's diversity index over productive rearrangements. Imported from immuneACCESS, the table was reduced by TCRdb to in-frame sequences with V and J called. These copies leave out some clones; in studies compared against another copy, an unresolved V gene accounts for under half, and the cause of the remainder is not known. The V and J calls and clone size come from that table; D and trimming were worked out from the DNA. The sample profile shows about 190,000 clones; 70% to 80% of them were found once. Together, the top ten hold approximately 13% of the sample.

The source is a middle-aged man who had recovered from COVID-19. Material for sequencing was peripheral blood. The rearrangement combines TRBV5-4 with TRBJ2-3; no D segment can be confidently identified. The DNA is as follows: TGTGCCAGCAGCTTGGCTGGCACAGATACGCAGTATTTT. It translates as CASSLAGTDTQYF.